Presented here are 6 T cell receptor beta chains from one specimen sequenced in a study of T cell responses to AZD1222 COVID-19 vaccine listed by TCRdb under 2021. To prepare the library, the immunoSEQ multiplex PCR assay was applied. TCRdb re-hosts the immuneACCESS table, in-frame sequences only. Its copies lack some clones; in the studies checked, an unresolved V gene accounts for under half of them, and the cause for the rest is not known. Recorded for this sample are 100,000 to 150,000 clones; roughly 94% of them occurred a single time. Over 6.5% of the sample is held by the ten biggest clonotypes. The meaning of the sample's time point label: baseline before first vaccination. The sequenced sample was peripheral blood, obtained on day 0 of AZD1222 vaccination. The receptors were sampled from an adult in good health.

The CDR3: CASSLGSLIYGYTF. In nucleotides, the CDR3 is TGTGCCAGCAGCTTGGGATCCCTAATATATGGCTACACCTTC. V usage is TRBV5-6 and J usage is TRBJ1-2, with no clear D. Germline V lookup: CDR1 SGHDT, CDR2 YYEEEE. This CDR3 comprises 14 residues. Trimming removed 0 bases from V and 5 bases from J, with 11 bases in between.

This clone was picked up a small number of times. The V call is TRBV19, the J call TRBJ1-5; TRBD1 might be the D (6 bases). The CDR3 spans 19 residues. Germline V gives CDR1 LNHDA, CDR2 SQIVND (reference sequence). V was pared by 6 bases and J by 2 bases, with 26 bases between. The CDR3 is CASRPALEGGNGGNQPQHF. CDR3 DNA: TGTGCCAGTAGACCCGCTTTAGAGGGGGGGAATGGGGGCAATCAGCCCCAGCATTTT.

The J gene is TRBJ2-1, the V gene TRBV28, with 7 bases matching TRBD2. The trim removed 2 bases at V and 0 bases at J, leaving 1 base unmatched. This CDR3 is built from 15 residues. Per germline, CDR1 MDHEN and CDR2 SYDVKM. CDR3 coding DNA: TGTGCCAGCAGTTTAGGCGGGAGCTCCTACAATGAGCAGTTCTTC. This translates into CASSLGGSSYNEQFF.

The J gene is TRBJ2-1, the V gene TRBV5-5; TRBD1 matches 11 bases. The germline V gene encodes CDR1 SGHKS and CDR2 YYEKEE (reference sequence). CDR3 size: 15 residues. J gave up 9 bases and V 0 bases, and 5 bases lay outside the gene matches. The CDR3 region is CASSLVGTGGFEQFF. In DNA, the CDR3 is TGTGCCAGCAGCTTGGTCGGGACAGGGGGTTTTGAGCAGTTCTTC.

The rearrangement links TRBV28 to TRBJ1-1; 9 bases align to TRBD1. The V gene end was trimmed by 6 bases and the J gene end by 10 bases; junction bases not matched to a gene: 6. The germline V gene encodes CDR1 MDHEN and CDR2 SYDVKM. The CDR3 sequence is 12 residues long. CDR3 DNA: TGTGCCAGCAGCATCCCGGGACAGGGAGCTTTCTTT. Translating gives CASSIPGQGAFF.

The J gene is TRBJ1-1, the V gene TRBV18; 11 nucleotides match TRBD1. V shed 2 bases and J 10 bases; nucleotides not matched to a gene: 6. This CDR3 is built from 14 residues. Germline CDR1 KGHSH, CDR2 LQKENI. CDR3 nucleotides: TGTGCCAGCTCACCAGGACAGGGGGCTCAGGGAGCTTTCTTT. Protein sequence: CASSPGQGAQGAFF.